One and the same sample provided the 18 T cell receptor beta chains below, sequenced in a study of cytomegalovirus exposure and HLA in healthy donors. PCR amplification relied on 60 Vbeta primers (plus 13 Jbeta primers). TCRdb's copy holds only in-frame clones and misses some; the assay was immunoSEQ multiplex PCR. The repertoire holds roughly 280,000 clones, just over 70% seen once, with approximately 2.5% in the top ten. Sequencing was done on a sample of PBMCs. All receptors come from a female donor in good health and CMV-seronegative.

V is TRBV30 and J is TRBJ2-3; 12 nucleotides agree with TRBD2. With V trimmed by 2 bases and J by 1 base, 7 bases remained unmatched. Germline-derived CDR1 and CDR2 are GTSNPN and SVGIG (reference sequence). CDR3 length equals 17 residues. The CDR3 loop reads CAWSSRRTSGGTDTQYF. For the CDR3, the DNA is TGTGCCTGGAGTTCTCGCCGGACTAGCGGGGGCACAGATACGCAGTATTTT. Variable domain in full (rest from reference TRBV30 and TRBJ2-3): SQTIHQWPATLVQPVGSPLSLECTVEGTSNPNLYWYRQAAGRGLQLLFYSVGIGQISSEVPQNLSASRPQDRQFILSSKKLLLSDSGFYLCAWSSRRTSGGTDTQYFGPGTRLTVL.

This chain links TRBV7-9 with TRBJ2-7, with D perhaps matching TRBD1 (5 bases). The CDR3 is 16 amino acids. CDR1 and CDR2 from the germline V gene are SEHNR and FQNEAQ (reference sequence). V was clipped by 1 base and J by 2 bases, with 15 bases between them. CDR3 in DNA: TGTGCCAGCAGCTTAGTCATCGCAGGGCCCACCTACGAGCAGTACTTC. As protein: CASSLVIAGPTYEQYF.

CDR3 loop: CASSYSGGTGGYEQYF. The CDR3 DNA reads as TGTGCCAGCAGTTACTCGGGAGGGACAGGGGGGTACGAGCAGTACTTC. This chain links TRBV6-5 with TRBJ2-7, with 11 bases matching TRBD1. V dropped 0 bases and J dropped 4; count of bases not matched to a gene: 5. The CDR3 sequence is 16 residues long. Per the germline V gene, CDR1 is MNHEY and CDR2 is SVGAGI.

The chain combines TRBV11-2 with TRBJ2-1; a possible D gene is TRBD2 (6 bases). Germline CDR1 SGHAT, CDR2 FQNNGV. The CDR3 contains 16 residues. The V and J ends lost 5 bases and 2 bases respectively, with 16 bases between them. Here the CDR3 reads CASSPPGDGAYNEQFF. The DNA of the CDR3 is TGTGCCAGCAGCCCCCCGGGGGACGGGGCCTACAATGAGCAGTTCTTC. The variable domain in full, with the rest retrieved from reference TRBV11-2 and TRBJ2-1, is EAGVAQSPRYKIIEKRQSVAFWCNPISGHATLYWYQQILGQGPKLLIQFQNNGVVDDSQLPKDRFSAERLKGVDSTLKIQPAKLEDSAVYLCASSPPGDGAYNEQFFGPGTRLTVL.

The chain links TRBV11-2 to TRBJ2-1, with 10 bases lining up with TRBD2. Germline lookup yields CDR1 SGHAT and CDR2 FQNNGV. The CDR3 runs to 15 residues. J was trimmed by 7 bases and V by 2 bases; bases with no gene match: 5. The CDR3 DNA reads as TGTGCCAGCAGCTTAAGGCTAGCGGGAGTTAATGAGCAGTTCTTC. It yields the protein CASSLRLAGVNEQFF.

Note on this clone: The sample has other DNA sequences that encode this CDR3 too. The chain carries TRBV28 and TRBJ1-2; D is uncertain. V was cut by 3 bases and J by 4 bases, with 6 bases left in between. The CDR3 has 12 residues. The germline V gene encodes CDR1 MDHEN and CDR2 SYDVKM. The DNA of the CDR3 is TGTGCCAGCAGTTTGGGGAGCTATGGCTACACCTTC. It specifies CASSLGSYGYTF.

The chain has TRBV11-1 and TRBJ2-5; 10 bases fit TRBD1. V lost 4 bases, J lost 6 bases, and 8 bases stayed unmatched. Germline V CDR1 and CDR2: SGHAT, FQDESV (reference sequence). This CDR3 region has 15 residues. The CDR3 loop reads CASSSLRDRGKTQYF. The CDR3 coding sequence is TGTGCCAGCAGCTCTCTCCGGGACAGGGGAAAGACCCAGTACTTC.

This chain links TRBV27 with TRBJ1-5; D not resolved. Between the trimmed V and J ends, which lost 4 bases and 7 bases, there was a span of 11 bases. Germline values: CDR1 MNHEY, CDR2 SMNVEV (reference sequence). The length of the CDR3 is 13 residues. CDR3 DNA: TGTGCCAGCAGTTCGGAGGTGAGCCAGCCCCAGCATTTT. Translated, it gives CASSSEVSQPQHF.

This clone was counted only a few times. The genes are TRBV11-3 and TRBJ2-2; 9 nucleotides line up with TRBD1. This CDR3 has 14 amino acids. Unmatched junction bases numbered 5, after V lost 5 bases and J lost 7 bases. Germline assignment: CDR1 SGHNT and CDR2 YENEEA. The CDR3 protein is CASSQQGAIGELFF. CDR3 DNA sequence: TGTGCCAGCAGCCAACAGGGGGCCATCGGGGAGCTGTTTTTT.

The chain uses TRBV9 and TRBJ2-3; D gene ambiguous. Germline assignment: CDR1 SGDLS and CDR2 YYNGEE. The CDR3 totals 13 residues. The V and J ends lost 0 bases and 3 bases respectively, with 5 bases between them. The CDR3 loop reads CASSVEETDTQYF. CDR3 coding DNA: TGTGCCAGCAGCGTAGAAGAGACAGATACGCAGTATTTT.

This chain links TRBV7-2 with TRBJ2-7, with 14 bases lining up with TRBD2. V was clipped by 5 bases and J by 7 bases; unmatched bases: 10. Germline loops: CDR1 SGHTA, CDR2 FQGNSA. CDR3 length equals 16 residues. CDR3 coding DNA: TGTGCCAGCAGCCCCCCGACTAGCGGGAGGGCCAGGGAGCAGTACTTC. This encodes CASSPPTSGRAREQYF.

The V call is TRBV5-4, the J call TRBJ2-5; 7 positions agree with TRBD1. Germline assignment: CDR1 SGHNT and CDR2 YYREEE (reference sequence). The CDR3 has 15 amino acids. Unmatched junction bases numbered 8, after V lost 3 bases and J lost 3 bases. CDR3 coding DNA: TGTGCCAGCAGCTCGTCAGGGGGTCCAGAAGAGACCCAGTACTTC. This sequence encodes CASSSSGGPEETQYF.

This chain links TRBV14 with TRBJ2-3, with 11 bases identical to TRBD2. The CDR3 sequence is 18 residues long. V trimming: 4 bases; J trimming: 2 bases; junction bases outside the gene matches: 11. Germline V lookup: CDR1 SGHDN, CDR2 FVKESK. CDR3 nucleotides: TGTGCCAGCAGCCGCTCGATCCGACTAGCGGGGATCACAGATACGCAGTATTTT. It translates to CASSRSIRLAGITDTQYF.

The J gene is TRBJ2-7, the V gene TRBV5-1, with unresolved D. The CDR3 loop spans 14 amino acids. Germline V lookup: CDR1 SGHRS, CDR2 YFSETQ. The ends were cut back, 0 bases at V and 2 bases at J, with 9 bases in the middle. CDR3 residues: CASSLERVTYEQYF. The CDR3 DNA follows: TGCGCCAGCAGCTTGGAAAGAGTTACCTACGAGCAGTACTTC.

V is TRBV25-1 and J is TRBJ1-1; maybe TRBD1 (5 bases). This CDR3 is built from 14 residues. The germline V gene encodes CDR1 MGHDK and CDR2 SYGVNS. Trimming took 4 bases from V and 5 from J, leaving 14 bases between them. The CDR3 DNA follows: TGTGCCAGCAGTGCGCCCTGGGAGGGGACTGAAGCTTTCTTT. The encoded protein is CASSAPWEGTEAFF.

The rearrangement links TRBV7-2 to TRBJ1-4; 9 nucleotides match TRBD1. Germline-derived CDR1 and CDR2 are SGHTA and FQGNSA. V trimming: 4 bases; J trimming: 8 bases; junction bases outside the gene matches: 8. The length of the CDR3 is 15 residues. CDR3 protein: CASSSKTGGSEKLFF. The CDR3 DNA reads as TGTGCCAGCAGCTCGAAGACAGGGGGGAGCGAAAAACTGTTTTTT.

This rearrangement joins TRBV27 to TRBJ2-7; TRBD2 matches at 13 bases. CDR1 MNHEY and CDR2 SMNVEV come from the germline V gene (reference sequence). V lost 4 bases and J lost 9; bases outside the gene matches: 24. This CDR3 region has 20 residues. In DNA form, the CDR3 reads TGTGCCAGCAGTTCACGTGGGACTAGCGGGGAAAGGGCAAGGATCGGGCGGCAGTACTTC. This codes for CASSSRGTSGERARIGRQYF.

V and J are TRBV7-2 and TRBJ1-2; D might be TRBD1 (5 bases). V was shortened by 2 bases and J by 8 bases, with 9 bases between the two germline ends. This CDR3 is 12 amino acids long. Germline V gene data show CDR1 as SGHTA and CDR2 as FQGNSA. CDR3 amino acids: CASSLYRGGYTF. The CDR3 nucleotides read TGTGCCAGCAGCTTATACCGGGGGGGCTACACCTTC.